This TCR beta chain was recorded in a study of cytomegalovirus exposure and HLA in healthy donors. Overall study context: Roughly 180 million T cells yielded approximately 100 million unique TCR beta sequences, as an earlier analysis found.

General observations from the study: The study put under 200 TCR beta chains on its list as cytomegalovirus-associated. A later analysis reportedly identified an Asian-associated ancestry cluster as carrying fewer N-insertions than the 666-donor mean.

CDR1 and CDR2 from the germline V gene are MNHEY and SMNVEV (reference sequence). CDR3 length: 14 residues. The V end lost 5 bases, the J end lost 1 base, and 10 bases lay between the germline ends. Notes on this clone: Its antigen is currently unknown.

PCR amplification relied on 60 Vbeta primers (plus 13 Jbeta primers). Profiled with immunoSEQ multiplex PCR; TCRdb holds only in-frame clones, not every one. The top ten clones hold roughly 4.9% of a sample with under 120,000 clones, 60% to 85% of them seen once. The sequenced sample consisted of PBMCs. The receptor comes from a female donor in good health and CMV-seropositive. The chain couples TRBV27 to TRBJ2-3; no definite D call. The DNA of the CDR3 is TGTGCCAGCAGTATCTATCGGGGCACAGATACGCAGTATTTT. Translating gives CASSIYRGTDTQYF.